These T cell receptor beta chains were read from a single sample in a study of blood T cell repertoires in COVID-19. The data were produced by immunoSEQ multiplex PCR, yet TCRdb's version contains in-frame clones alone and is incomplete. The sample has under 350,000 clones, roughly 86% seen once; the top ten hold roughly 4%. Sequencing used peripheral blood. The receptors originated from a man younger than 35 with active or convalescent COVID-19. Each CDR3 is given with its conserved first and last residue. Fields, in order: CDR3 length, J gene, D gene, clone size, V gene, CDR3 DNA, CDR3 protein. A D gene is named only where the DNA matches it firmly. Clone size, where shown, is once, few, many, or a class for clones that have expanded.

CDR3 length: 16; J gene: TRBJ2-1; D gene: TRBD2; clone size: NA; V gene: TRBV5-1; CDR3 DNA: TGCGCCAGCAGCGAGACTAGCGGTTTAGCAGACAATGAGCAGTTCTTC; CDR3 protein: CASSETSGLADNEQFF
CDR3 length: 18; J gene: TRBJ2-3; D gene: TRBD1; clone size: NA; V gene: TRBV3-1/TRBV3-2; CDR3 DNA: TGTGCCAGCAGCCAAGAAGGGTCTGGGACAGGGATTCCAGATACGCAGTATTTT; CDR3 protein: CASSQEGSGTGIPDTQYF
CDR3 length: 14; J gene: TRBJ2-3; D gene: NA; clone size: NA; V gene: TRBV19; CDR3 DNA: TGTGCCAGTAGTATTCAAGCTGCCCCAGATACGCAGTATTTT; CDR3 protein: CASSIQAAPDTQYF
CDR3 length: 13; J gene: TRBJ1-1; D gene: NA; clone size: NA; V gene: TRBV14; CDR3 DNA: TGTGCCAGCAGCCGAAGCGGGCTCACTGAAGCTTTCTTT; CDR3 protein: CASSRSGLTEAFF
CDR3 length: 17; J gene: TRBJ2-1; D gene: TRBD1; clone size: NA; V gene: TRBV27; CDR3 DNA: TGTGCCAGCAGCTCTTCCAGGGGGACAGGGCAAGACAATGAGCAGTTCTTC; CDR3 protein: CASSSSRGTGQDNEQFF
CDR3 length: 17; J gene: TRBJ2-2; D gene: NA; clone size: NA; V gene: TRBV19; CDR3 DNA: TGTGCCAGTAAAAAGGGGACGATGGACAGAAACACCGGGGAGCTGTTTTTT; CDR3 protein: CASKKGTMDRNTGELFF
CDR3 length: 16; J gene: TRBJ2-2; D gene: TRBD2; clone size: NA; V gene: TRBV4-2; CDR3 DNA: TGTGCCAGCAGCCCGCCGGGACTAGCCCCTGCGGGGGAGCTGTTTTTT; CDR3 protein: CASSPPGLAPAGELFF
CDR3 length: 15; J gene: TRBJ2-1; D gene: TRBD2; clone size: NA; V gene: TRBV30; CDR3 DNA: TGTGCCTGGAGGGAACCAGCGGGGACGCAGAATGAGCAGTTCTTC; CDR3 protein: CAWREPAGTQNEQFF
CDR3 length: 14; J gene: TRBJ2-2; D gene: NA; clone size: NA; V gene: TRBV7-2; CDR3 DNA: TGTGCCAGCAGCCAAACTCGGTCCGGCGGGGAGCTGTTTTTT; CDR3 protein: CASSQTRSGGELFF
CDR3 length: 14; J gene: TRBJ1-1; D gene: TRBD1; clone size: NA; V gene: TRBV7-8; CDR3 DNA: TGTGCCAGCAGCTTAGACAGGGGAGGCACTGAAGCTTTCTTT; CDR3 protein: CASSLDRGGTEAFF
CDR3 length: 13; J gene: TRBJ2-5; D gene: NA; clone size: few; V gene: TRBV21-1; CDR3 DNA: TGTGCCAGCACGGGGTCCGGTACGGAGACCCAGTACTTC; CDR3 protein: CASTGSGTETQYF
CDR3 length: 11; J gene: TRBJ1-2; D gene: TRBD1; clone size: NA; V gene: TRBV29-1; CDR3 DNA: TGCAGCGAATGGACAGGGAATGGCTACACCTTC; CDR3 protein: CSEWTGNGYTF
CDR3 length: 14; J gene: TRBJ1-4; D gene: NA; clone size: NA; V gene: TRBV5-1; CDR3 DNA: TGCGCCAGCAGCTTGGAACAGCTTAATGAAAAACTGTTTTTT; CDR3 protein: CASSLEQLNEKLFF
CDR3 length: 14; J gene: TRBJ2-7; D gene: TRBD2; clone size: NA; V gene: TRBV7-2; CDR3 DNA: TGTGCCAGCACCTCGGGGGGAGTGGTTTTTGAGCAGTACTTC; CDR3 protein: CASTSGGVVFEQYF
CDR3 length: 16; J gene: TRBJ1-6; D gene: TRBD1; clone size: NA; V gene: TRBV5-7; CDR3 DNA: TGTGCCAGCAGCTTCCGGGACAGGGAGAGGAATTCACCCCTCCACTTT; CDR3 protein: CASSFRDRERNSPLHF
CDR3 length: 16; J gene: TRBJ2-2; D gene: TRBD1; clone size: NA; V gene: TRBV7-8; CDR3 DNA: TGTGCCAGCAGCTTTCGACAGGGGCTTAACACCGGGGAGCTGTTTTTT; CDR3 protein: CASSFRQGLNTGELFF
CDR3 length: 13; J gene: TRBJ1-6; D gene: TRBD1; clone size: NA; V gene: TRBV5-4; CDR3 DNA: TGTGCCAGCAGCTCACAGGGGAATTCACCCCTCCACTTT; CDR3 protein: CASSSQGNSPLHF
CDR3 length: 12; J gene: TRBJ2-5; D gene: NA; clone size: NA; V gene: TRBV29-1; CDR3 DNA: TGCAGCGTTGACAGGGGACGAGAGACCCAGTACTTC; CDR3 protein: CSVDRGRETQYF
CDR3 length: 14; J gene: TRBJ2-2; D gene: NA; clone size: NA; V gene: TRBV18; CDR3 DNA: TGTGCCAGCTCACGGGACATGCTCACCGGGGAGCTGTTTTTT; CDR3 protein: CASSRDMLTGELFF
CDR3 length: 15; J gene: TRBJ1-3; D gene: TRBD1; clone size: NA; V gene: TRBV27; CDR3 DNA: TGTGCCAGCAGAGAACAGGGGCGGTCTGGAAACACCATATATTTT; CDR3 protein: CASREQGRSGNTIYF
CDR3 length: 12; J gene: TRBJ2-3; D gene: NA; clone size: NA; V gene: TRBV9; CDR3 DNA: TGTGCCAGCAGCGGAGGGGGAGATACGCAGTATTTT; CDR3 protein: CASSGGGDTQYF
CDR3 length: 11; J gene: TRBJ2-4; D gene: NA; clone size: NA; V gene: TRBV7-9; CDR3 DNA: TGTGCCACCGAGGACTCCTCCATTCAGTACTTC; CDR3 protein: CATEDSSIQYF
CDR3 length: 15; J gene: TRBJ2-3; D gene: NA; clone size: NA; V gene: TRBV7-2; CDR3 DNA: TGTGCCAGCAGCCCAATGGCGCGGGACACAGATACGCAGTATTTT; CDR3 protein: CASSPMARDTDTQYF
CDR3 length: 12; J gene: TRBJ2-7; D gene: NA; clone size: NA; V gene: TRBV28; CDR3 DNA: TGTGCCAGCGGACAAGGACAGAACGAGCAGTACTTC; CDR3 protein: CASGQGQNEQYF
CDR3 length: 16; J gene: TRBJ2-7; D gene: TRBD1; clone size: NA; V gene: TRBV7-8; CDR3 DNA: TGTGCCAGCAGCAGCAACCGGGACAGGGGGCTCTACGAGCAGTACTTC; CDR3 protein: CASSSNRDRGLYEQYF
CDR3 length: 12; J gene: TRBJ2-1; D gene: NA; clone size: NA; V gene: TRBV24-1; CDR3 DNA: TGTGCCACCTCCCTTACGGGACTTGAGCAGTTCTTC; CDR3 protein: CATSLTGLEQFF
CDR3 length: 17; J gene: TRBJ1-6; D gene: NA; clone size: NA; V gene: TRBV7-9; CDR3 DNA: TGTGCCAGCAGCTTACAGGCAGGGGCGAGTAAGAATTCACCCCTCCACTTT; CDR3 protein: CASSLQAGASKNSPLHF
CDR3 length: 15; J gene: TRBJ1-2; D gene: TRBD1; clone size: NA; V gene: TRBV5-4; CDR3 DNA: TGTGCCAGCAGCTTGACAGGGGGGGGTAACTATGGCTACACCTTC; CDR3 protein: CASSLTGGGNYGYTF
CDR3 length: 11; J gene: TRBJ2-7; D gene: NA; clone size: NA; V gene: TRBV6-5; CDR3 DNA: TGTGCCAGCAGTTATAAGAGCGAGCAGTACTTC; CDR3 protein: CASSYKSEQYF
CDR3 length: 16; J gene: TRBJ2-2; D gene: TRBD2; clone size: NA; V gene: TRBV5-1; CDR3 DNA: TGCGCCAGCAGCTTGGATCCAGCGGGAGGGACCGGGGAGCTGTTTTTT; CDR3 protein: CASSLDPAGGTGELFF
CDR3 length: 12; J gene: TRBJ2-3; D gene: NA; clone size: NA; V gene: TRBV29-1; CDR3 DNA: TGCAGCGTGGAGCGGAACACAGATACGCAGTATTTT; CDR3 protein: CSVERNTDTQYF
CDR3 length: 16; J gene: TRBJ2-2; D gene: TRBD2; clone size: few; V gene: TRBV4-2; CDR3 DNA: TGTGCCAGCAGCCAAGGCGGACTAGCGGGAGCCGGGGAGCTGTTTTTT; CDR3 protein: CASSQGGLAGAGELFF
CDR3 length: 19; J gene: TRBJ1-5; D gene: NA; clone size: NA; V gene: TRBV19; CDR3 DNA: TGTGCCAGTAGTATAGATAACGTATTTACGGGGGGGCGAGGTCAGCCCCAGCATTTT; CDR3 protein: CASSIDNVFTGGRGQPQHF
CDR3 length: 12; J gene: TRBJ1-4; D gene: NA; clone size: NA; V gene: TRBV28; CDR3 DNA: TGTGCCAGCAGTTTCGGGGTTGGGGAACTGTTTTTT; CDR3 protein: CASSFGVGELFF
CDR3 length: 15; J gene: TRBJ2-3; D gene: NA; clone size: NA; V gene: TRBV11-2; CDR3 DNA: TGTGCCAGCAGCTTAAACAGGGTGAGCACAGATACGCAGTATTTT; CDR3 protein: CASSLNRVSTDTQYF
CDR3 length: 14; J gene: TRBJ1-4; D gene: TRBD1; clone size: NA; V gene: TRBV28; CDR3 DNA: TGTGCCAGCAGCAGAAGGGGGCGGAGGGAAAAACTGTTTTTT; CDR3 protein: CASSRRGRREKLFF
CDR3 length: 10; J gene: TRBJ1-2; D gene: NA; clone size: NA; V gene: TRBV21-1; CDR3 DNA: TGTGCCAGCAGGCGGTTCGTACCTACCTTC; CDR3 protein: CASRRFVPTF
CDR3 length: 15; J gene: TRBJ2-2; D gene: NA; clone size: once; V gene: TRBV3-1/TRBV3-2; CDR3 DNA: TGTGCCAGCAGCAGCGCGGGGCTAAACACCGGGGAGCTGTTTTTT; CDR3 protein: CASSSAGLNTGELFF
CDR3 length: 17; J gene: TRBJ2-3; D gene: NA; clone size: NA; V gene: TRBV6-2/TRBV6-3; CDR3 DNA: TGTGCCAGCAGTTACCCCGGTCTAGCGAGCCGTCCAGATACGCAGTATTTT; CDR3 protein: CASSYPGLASRPDTQYF
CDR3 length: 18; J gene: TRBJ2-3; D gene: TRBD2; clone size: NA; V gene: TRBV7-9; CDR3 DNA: TGTGCCAGCAGCTGGATAGCGGGAGGGCCCTCGGGTACAGATACGCAGTATTTT; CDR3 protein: CASSWIAGGPSGTDTQYF
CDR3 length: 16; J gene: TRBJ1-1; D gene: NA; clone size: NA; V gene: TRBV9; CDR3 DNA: TGTGCCAGCAGCTCCCCGCGGGGGGGCCTGAACACTGAAGCTTTCTTT; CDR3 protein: CASSSPRGGLNTEAFF
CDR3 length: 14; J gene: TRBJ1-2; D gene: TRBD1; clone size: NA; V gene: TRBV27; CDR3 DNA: TGTGCCAGCAGTCCCACGACAGGGTTGAATGGCTACACCTTC; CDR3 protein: CASSPTTGLNGYTF
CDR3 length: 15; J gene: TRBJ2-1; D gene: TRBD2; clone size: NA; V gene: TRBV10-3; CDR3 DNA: TGTGCCATCAGTTCTATAGCGGGGGGGTACAATGAGCAGTTCTTC; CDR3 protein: CAISSIAGGYNEQFF
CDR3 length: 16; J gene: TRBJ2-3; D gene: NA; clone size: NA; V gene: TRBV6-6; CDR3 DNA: TGTGCCAGCAGTTACCGGGTGCTGGCCCGGCCAGATACGCAGTATTTT; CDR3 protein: CASSYRVLARPDTQYF
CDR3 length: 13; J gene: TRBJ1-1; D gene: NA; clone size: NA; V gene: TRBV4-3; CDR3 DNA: TGCGCCAGCAGCCAAGAACTAGGGTCTGAAGCTTTCTTT; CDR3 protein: CASSQELGSEAFF
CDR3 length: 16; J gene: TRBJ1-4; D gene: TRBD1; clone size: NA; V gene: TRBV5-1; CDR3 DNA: TGCGCCAGCAGCCAGACCCGGGACAGCAGACCCGAAAAACTGTTTTTT; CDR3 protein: CASSQTRDSRPEKLFF
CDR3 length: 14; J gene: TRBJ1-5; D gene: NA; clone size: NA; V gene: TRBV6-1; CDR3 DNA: TGTGCCAGCAGTGATAACGGGGATTATCAGCCCCAGCATTTT; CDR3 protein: CASSDNGDYQPQHF
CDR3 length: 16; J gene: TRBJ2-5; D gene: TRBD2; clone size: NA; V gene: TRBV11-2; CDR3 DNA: TGTGCCAGCAGCTCCCGACTAGCGGGAGGGTTAGAGACCCAGTACTTC; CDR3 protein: CASSSRLAGGLETQYF
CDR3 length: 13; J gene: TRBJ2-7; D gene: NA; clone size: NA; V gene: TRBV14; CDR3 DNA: TGTGCCAGCAGCCAAGCGCGGAGATACGGGCAGTACTTC; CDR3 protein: CASSQARRYGQYF